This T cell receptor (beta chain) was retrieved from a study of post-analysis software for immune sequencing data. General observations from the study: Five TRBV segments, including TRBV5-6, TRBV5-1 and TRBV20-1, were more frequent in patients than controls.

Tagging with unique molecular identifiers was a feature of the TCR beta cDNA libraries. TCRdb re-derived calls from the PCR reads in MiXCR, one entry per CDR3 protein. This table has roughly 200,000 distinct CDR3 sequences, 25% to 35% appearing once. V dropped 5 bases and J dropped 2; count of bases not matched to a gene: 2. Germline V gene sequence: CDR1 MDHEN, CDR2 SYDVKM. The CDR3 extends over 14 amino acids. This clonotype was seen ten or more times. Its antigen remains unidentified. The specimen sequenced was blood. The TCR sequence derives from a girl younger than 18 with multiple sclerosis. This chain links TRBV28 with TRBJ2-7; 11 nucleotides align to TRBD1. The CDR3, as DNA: TGTGCCAGCAGTCTGGACAGGGGGCCCTACGAGCAGTACTTC. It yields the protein CASSLDRGPYEQYF.